The rows below give T cell receptor beta chains drawn from one sample of a study of T cells in Graves' hyperthyroidism and ophthalmopathy. TCRdb redid the calling of the multiplex PCR reads with MiXCR, one entry per CDR3 protein. The top ten clones hold roughly 5.5% of a sample with approximately 620,000 distinct CDR3 sequences, approximately 15% of them seen once. Material: blood. These receptors originate from a woman aged 25 to 39 with Graves' hyperthyroidism that later progressed to Graves' ophthalmopathy. Both conserved end residues are part of each CDR3. A D gene is named only where the DNA matches it firmly. Expanded clones get a size class; other rows say once, few or many, or leave the size out.

NA many 14 TRBJ2-7 TRBV19 CASSIWVFTYEQYF TGTGCCAGTAGTATCTGGGTTTTCACCTACGAGCAGTACTTC
TRBD2 many 16 TRBJ2-3 TRBV4-1 CASSRSGTSGTDTQYF TGCGCCAGCAGCCGATCCGGGACTAGCGGAACAGATACGCAGTATTTT
NA many 17 TRBJ2-7 TRBV28 CASSPRLPSWRTYEQYF TGTGCCAGCAGCCCTCGGTTACCCAGTTGGAGGACCTACGAGCAGTACTTC
NA many 15 TRBJ1-2 TRBV18 CASSPSGNSNYGYTF TGTGCCAGCTCACCATCAGGCAATTCCAACTATGGCTACACCTTC
NA many 16 TRBJ2-2 TRBV11-3 CASSFLRGLDTGELFF TGTGCCAGCAGCTTTTTACGGGGGTTGGACACCGGGGAGCTGTTTTTT
NA many 13 TRBJ2-7 TRBV27 CASSNRGGYEQYF TGTGCCAGCAGTAACAGGGGAGGCTACGAGCAGTACTTC
NA NA 11 TRBJ2-5 TRBV19 CASSSRLAQYF TGTGCCAGTAGTAGTAGGTTAGCCCAGTACTTC
NA many 12 TRBJ2-1 TRBV11-2 CASSLGGAEQFF TGTGCCAGCAGCTTAGGAGGGGCGGAGCAGTTCTTC
TRBD1 many 16 TRBJ1-1 TRBV2 CASSDPGQGRGTEAFF TGTGCCAGCAGCGACCCGGGACAGGGAAGGGGCACTGAAGCTTTCTTT
NA many 15 TRBJ2-7 TRBV7-2 CASSLSRDIPYEQYF TGTGCCAGCAGCTTATCCCGGGACATACCCTACGAGCAGTACTTC
TRBD1 NA 14 TRBJ1-1 TRBV29-1 CSALQGPQGSKAFF TGCAGCGCTCTACAGGGGCCCCAGGGGAGTAAAGCTTTCTTT
NA many 14 TRBJ2-1 TRBV24-1 CATSRESSYNEQFF TGTGCCACCTCCCGGGAGAGCTCCTACAATGAGCAGTTCTTC
NA few 15 TRBJ2-2 TRBV18 CASSPREMNTGELFF TGTGCCAGCTCACCACGAGAGATGAACACCGGGGAGCTGTTTTTT
NA NA 14 TRBJ2-7 TRBV5-5 CASSRDNTPYEQYF TGTGCCAGCAGCCGGGACAATACTCCCTACGAGCAGTACTTC
TRBD2 many 13 TRBJ2-7 TRBV2 CASSLTSGSQQYF TGTGCCAGCAGTTTGACTAGCGGGTCCCAGCAGTACTTC
TRBD1 NA 15 TRBJ2-1 TRBV7-9 CASSRGQGIYNEQFF TGTGCCAGCAGCCGAGGACAGGGGATCTACAATGAGCAGTTCTTC
NA many 12 TRBJ1-1 TRBV19 CASSMSLTEAFF TGTGCCAGTAGTATGTCTCTCACTGAAGCTTTCTTT
NA many 16 TRBJ2-1 TRBV19 CASHRAGTSSYNEQFF TGTGCCAGTCACCGGGCCGGGACGAGCTCCTACAATGAGCAGTTCTTC
TRBD2 many 17 TRBJ2-1 TRBV29-1 CSVPKAASGHLGNEQFF TGCAGCGTCCCAAAGGCGGCTAGCGGCCACCTGGGCAATGAGCAGTTCTTC
TRBD2 NA 15 TRBJ2-2 TRBV6-1 CASSEAPSGRGELFF TGTGCCAGCAGTGAAGCTCCTAGCGGGAGAGGGGAGCTGTTTTTT
NA many 15 TRBJ2-1 TRBV30 CAWSGTLGSYNEQFF TGTGCCTGGAGTGGGACTCTCGGATCCTACAATGAGCAGTTCTTC
TRBD1 many 14 TRBJ1-4 TRBV12-3/TRBV12-4 CASRASSGGEKLFF TGTGCCAGCAGGGCCTCCTCAGGGGGGGAAAAACTGTTTTTT
NA many 14 TRBJ1-1 TRBV24-1 CATMGRTPNTEAFF TGTGCCACCATGGGACGGACGCCGAACACTGAAGCTTTCTTT
NA many 13 TRBJ1-6 TRBV2 CATAPIRDFKLHF TGTGCCACAGCCCCTATCCGGGACTTCAAGCTCCACTTT
NA many 14 TRBJ2-7 TRBV20-1 CSARGPLVEYEQYF TGCAGTGCTAGGGGGCCTCTGGTTGAGTACGAGCAGTACTTC
TRBD2 many 17 TRBJ2-3 TRBV4-1 CASSQEASGPSTDTQYF TGCGCCAGCAGCCAAGAGGCTAGCGGTCCTAGCACAGATACGCAGTATTTT
NA many 14 TRBJ2-7 TRBV5-5 CASSLELVPYEQYF TGTGCCAGCAGCTTGGAGCTGGTTCCCTACGAGCAGTACTTC
NA few 15 TRBJ1-2 TRBV11-1 CASSKRGVAIYGYTF TGTGCCAGCAGCAAGCGTGGGGTAGCGATTTATGGCTACACCTTC
NA NA 13 TRBJ2-5 TRBV4-2 CASSQEVRETQYF TGTGCCAGCAGCCAAGAGGTCCGAGAGACCCAGTACTTC
TRBD1 once 13 TRBJ1-2 TRBV12-3/TRBV12-4 CASSWTGGSGYTF TGTGCCAGCAGTTGGACAGGGGGCAGCGGCTACACCTTC
NA many 13 TRBJ2-2 TRBV12-3/TRBV12-4 CASSAQFTGELFF TGTGCCAGCAGTGCGCAATTCACCGGGGAGCTGTTTTTT
NA few 16 TRBJ2-2 TRBV5-1 CASSLSDSTNTGELFF TGCGCCAGCAGCTTGTCCGACAGTACGAACACCGGGGAGCTGTTTTTT
NA few 13 TRBJ2-3 TRBV19 CASTERATDTQYF TGTGCCAGTACCGAGCGGGCCACAGATACGCAGTATTTT
NA many 17 TRBJ1-3 TRBV2 CASSEGETIFSGNTIYF TGTGCCAGCAGTGAAGGGGAAACTATCTTCTCTGGAAACACCATATATTTT
TRBD1 NA 15 TRBJ1-2 TRBV29-1 CSVEDGTAADYGYTF TGCAGCGTTGAAGATGGGACAGCGGCGGACTATGGCTACACCTTC
NA NA 15 TRBJ2-7 TRBV2 CASSDGTPASYEQYF TGTGCCAGCAGTGATGGGACGCCGGCCTCCTACGAGCAGTACTTC
NA many 14 TRBJ1-5 TRBV12-3/TRBV12-4 CASSFRGLSQPQHF TGTGCCAGCAGTTTTAGGGGTCTCAGTCAGCCCCAGCATTTT
NA few 14 TRBJ1-4 TRBV6-2/TRBV6-3 CASSHGTLEEKLFF TGTGCCAGCAGTCACGGGACACTTGAAGAAAAACTGTTTTTT
NA many 14 TRBJ2-3 TRBV7-9 CATNLGVLTDTQYF TGTGCCACCAATCTTGGGGTCCTCACAGATACGCAGTATTTT
NA many 13 TRBJ1-4 TRBV7-2 CASSFYLDEKLFF TGTGCCAGCAGCTTTTACCTTGATGAAAAACTGTTTTTT
NA many 16 TRBJ2-7 TRBV3-1 CASSQDLGALSYEQYF TGTGCCAGCAGCCAAGACTTGGGGGCCCTTTCCTACGAGCAGTACTTC